This T cell receptor beta chain was sequenced for a study of blood T cell repertoires in COVID-19. Study-wide background: Samples of COVID-19 (acute and convalescent) were obtained from the United States, Italy and Spain. Sample material is recorded as cDNA or gDNA derived from T cells, B-cell-depleted T cells, or PBMCs.

Sequencing used immunoSEQ multiplex PCR; TCRdb keeps in-frame clones, though not all of them. The sample includes around 280,000 clones, around 87% of them seen just once. Across about two dozen US areas, participants ranged in age from 18 to 89 years. Cohorts were based on clinical histories the participants reported. Germline V gene sequence: CDR1 LNHDA, CDR2 SQIVND (reference sequence). V lost 3 bases and J 13 bases, leaving 10 bases between the germline ends. This CDR3 region has 12 residues. This sequence was found in a woman aged 18-30 years with acute COVID-19. The V call is TRBV19, the J call TRBJ1-6, with D possibly being TRBD1 (6 bases). The sample was PBMCs or T cells enriched from blood (not recorded which). This CDR3 is CASSIEGGPLHF. DNA of the CDR3: TGTGCCAGTAGTATCGAGGGGGGGCCCCTCCACTTT.